This T cell receptor beta chain appears in the sequencing data of a study of cytomegalovirus exposure and HLA in healthy donors. The method was immunoSEQ multiplex PCR; TCRdb's version includes in-frame clones alone and lacks a portion of them. The repertoire holds about 49,000 clones, 94% seen once, with less than 9.5% in the top ten. The validation cohort, a group of over a hundred subjects, included the donors and was separate from the roughly 620-subject first cohort. The receptor comes from a woman aged 18-29 years in good health and CMV-seropositive. Sequencing was done on a sample of PBMCs.

The CDR3 region is CASSATYEQYF. CDR3 sequence (DNA): TGTGCCAGCAGCGCGACCTACGAGCAGTACTTC. This sequence joins TRBV11-2 and TRBJ2-7; D remains ambiguous. V lost 5 bases to trimming and J lost 2 bases, with 4 bases between them. This CDR3 is 11 amino acids long. Per the germline V gene, CDR1 is SGHAT and CDR2 is FQNNGV.